The 27 T cell receptor beta chains reported below all come from one sample, sequenced in a study of technical replicates of blood from a handful of donors. The method was immunoSEQ multiplex PCR; TCRdb's version includes in-frame clones alone and lacks a portion of them. Here the sample spans 55,000 to 75,000 clones, 91% being singletons. The sequenced sample was PBMCs. These receptors all stem from a human donor in good health. Some clones in this sample may be carry-over from other donors' samples.

V usage is TRBV1 and J usage is TRBJ1-2; whether TRBD1, the table's D call, matches the DNA was not checked. TRBV1 is labeled a pseudogene. The CDR3 totals 14 residues. CDR3: CTSSRTPRDYGYTF. The CDR3 nucleotides are TGCACCAGCAGCCGCACCCCCAGGGACTATGGCTACACCTTC.

V and J are TRBV7-7 and TRBJ2-2; D unclear. Germline CDR1 and CDR2: SSHAT and FNYEAQ (reference sequence). This CDR3 has 15 amino acids. V lost 1 base and J lost 0, with 6 bases in between. DNA of the CDR3: TGTGCCAGCAGCTTAGATCTAACGAACACCGGGGAGCTGTTTTTT. The encoded protein is CASSLDLTNTGELFF.

Only one count was recorded for this clone. The genes are TRBV30 and TRBJ1-2, with TRBD1 as a possible D gene (6 bases). V dropped 2 bases and J dropped 5 bases, with 15 bases sitting between them. This CDR3 contains 14 residues. Germline-derived CDR1 and CDR2 are GTSNPN and SVGIG (reference sequence). The CDR3 DNA follows: TGTGCCTGGAGTAAGGACAGCGGAAAATATGGCTACACCTTC. It codes for CAWSKDSGKYGYTF.

V is TRBV15 and J is TRBJ2-2, with a tentative D call TRBD1 (5 bases). The CDR3 extends over 17 amino acids. The V end was cut by 0 bases, the J end by 1 base, with 12 bases between. Germline assignment: CDR1 LNHNV and CDR2 YYDKDF (reference sequence). CDR3 DNA sequence: TGTGCCACCAGCAGAGATCGTGGGGCTAGGAACACCGGGGAGCTGTTTTTT. This encodes CATSRDRGARNTGELFF.

The chain links TRBV6-5 to TRBJ2-2; possibly TRBD1 for D (6 bases). Germline assignment: CDR1 MNHEY and CDR2 SVGAGI. Trimming pared 6 bases from V and 4 bases from J, leaving 15 bases between. The CDR3 has 15 residues. For the CDR3, the DNA is TGTGCCAGCAGACGACAGGAGACTTTCACCGGGGAGCTGTTTTTT. Encoded protein: CASRRQETFTGELFF.

This clone occurred once. V is TRBV2 and J is TRBJ2-5, with 14 positions matching TRBD2. The V gene end was trimmed by 4 bases and the J gene end by 4 bases; junction bases not matched to a gene: 5. CDR1 is SNHLY, CDR2 FYNNEI, per germline. The CDR3 consists of 16 residues. CDR3 sequence (DNA): TGTGCCAGCAGTGCCGGGACTAGCGGGGGAGGAGAGACCCAGTACTTC. It yields the protein CASSAGTSGGGETQYF.

The V call is TRBV7-7, the J call TRBJ2-7; a possible D gene is TRBD1 (6 bases). Per the germline V gene, CDR1 is SSHAT and CDR2 is FNYEAQ (reference sequence). This CDR3 contains 14 residues. V was clipped by 5 bases and J by 2 bases, with 13 bases between them. This CDR3 reads CASSPNRDTYEQYF. In DNA form, the CDR3 reads TGTGCCAGCAGCCCCAACAGGGACACCTACGAGCAGTACTTC.

This clone was seen a single time. The chain has TRBV7-6 and TRBJ2-5; TRBD1 aligns across 12 bases. Trimming cost V 3 bases and J 5 bases; bases outside gene matches: 4. There are 15 residues in the CDR3. The germline CDR1 and CDR2 sequences are SGHVS and FNYEAQ. This CDR3 is CASSLGTGGWETQYF. DNA for the CDR3: TGTGCCAGCAGCTTGGGGACAGGGGGCTGGGAGACCCAGTACTTC.

The J gene is TRBJ1-6, the V gene TRBV5-1; a weak D match, TRBD1 (6 bases). V was cut by 4 bases and J by 4 bases, with 9 bases left in between. The germline CDR1 and CDR2 sequences are SGHRS and YFSETQ. This CDR3 is built from 14 residues. The CDR3 protein is CASSLGGYNSPLHF. The DNA for the CDR3 is TGCGCCAGCAGCCTAGGGGGTTATAATTCACCCCTCCACTTT.

The V call is TRBV18, the J call TRBJ2-5; no definite D call. The CDR3 is made up of 14 amino acids. Germline values: CDR1 KGHSH, CDR2 LQKENI. Deletions cut 2 bases from V and 2 bases from J, with 9 bases between. DNA for the CDR3: TGTGCCAGCTCACCATTTACAAAACAAGAGACCCAGTACTTC. Its translation is CASSPFTKQETQYF.

This chain uses TRBV7-2 with TRBJ2-5, with 7 bases identical to TRBD2. The V segment lost 3 bases and the J segment 5 bases; nucleotides outside the gene matches: 9. This CDR3 region has 15 residues. The germline gives CDR1 SGHTA, CDR2 FQGNSA. The CDR3: CASSLFAGVVETQYF. The CDR3 DNA reads as TGTGCCAGCAGCTTGTTTGCGGGAGTGGTGGAGACCCAGTACTTC.

The chain links TRBV7-2 to TRBJ2-3; D is possibly TRBD2 (5 bases). V lost 4 bases and J 0 bases, leaving 14 bases between the germline ends. The CDR3 contains 16 residues. CDR1 is SGHTA, CDR2 FQGNSA, per germline. Here the CDR3 DNA reads TGTGCCAGCAGCTCCTCTCGACGGACTAGCACAGATACGCAGTATTTT. Translated: CASSSSRRTSTDTQYF.

In DNA form, the CDR3 reads TGTGCCAGCAGCCTCAACGGGTACGAGCAGTACTTC. Translated, it gives CASSLNGYEQYF. J is TRBJ2-7 and V is TRBV5-6; D ambiguous. The CDR3 runs to 12 residues. Trimming left V 4 bases short and J 4 bases short, with 9 bases between. CDR1 SGHDT and CDR2 YYEEEE come from the germline V gene.

This chain links TRBV14 with TRBJ1-2, with 10 bases identical to TRBD1. V was clipped by 1 base and J by 5 bases; unmatched bases: 4. This CDR3 spans 15 amino acids. CDR1 SGHDN and CDR2 FVKESK come from the germline V gene. CDR3 DNA: TGTGCCAGCAGCCAAGTGGGGACAGGGGCTTATGGCTACACCTTC. Residues: CASSQVGTGAYGYTF.

The chain recombines TRBV5-1 with TRBJ2-7; 8 bases are a match to TRBD1. The CDR3 loop spans 15 amino acids. Per the germline V gene, CDR1 is SGHRS and CDR2 is YFSETQ. V lost 0 bases, J lost 3 bases, and 5 bases stayed unmatched. CDR3 protein: CASSLAPGQVYEQYF. CDR3 nucleotide sequence: TGCGCCAGCAGCTTGGCTCCGGGACAGGTCTACGAGCAGTACTTC.

V usage is TRBV5-1 and J usage is TRBJ2-5; weak D call: TRBD1 (6 bases). Germline CDR1 and CDR2: SGHRS and YFSETQ. The V gene lost 0 bases and the J gene lost 0 bases, with 12 bases spanning the gap. The CDR3 is 16 residues long. The CDR3 coding sequence is TGCGCCAGCAGCTTGGGCGCTCAGGGGAACCAAGAGACCCAGTACTTC. It yields the protein CASSLGAQGNQETQYF.

The gene calls are TRBV9 and TRBJ2-3; TRBD2 matches 11 bases. The CDR3 has 14 amino acids. Germline loops: CDR1 SGDLS, CDR2 YYNGEE. The junction had 3 bases not matched to a gene; V was cut back by 3 bases and J by 6 bases. The CDR3 protein is CASSATSGDDTQYF. CDR3 coding DNA: TGTGCCAGCAGCGCGACTAGCGGGGACGATACGCAGTATTTT. The entire variable domain, with the rest obtained from reference TRBV9 and TRBJ2-3, is as follows: DSGVTQTPKHLITATGQRVTLRCSPRSGDLSVYWYQQSLDQGLQFLIQYYNGEERAKGNILERFSAQQFPDLHSELNLSSLELGDSALYFCASSATSGDDTQYFGPGTRLTVL.

This clone was picked up one time. The rearrangement links TRBV7-3 to TRBJ1-3, with unresolved D. The CDR3 extends over 16 amino acids. Deletions cut 5 bases from V and 0 bases from J, with 14 bases between. The germline gives CDR1 SGHTA, CDR2 FQGTGA. CDR3 region: CASSEGPSGSGNTIYF. The CDR3 bases are TGTGCCAGCAGCGAGGGTCCGTCCGGCTCTGGAAACACCATATATTTT.

The chain combines TRBV19 with TRBJ2-7; a weak D match, TRBD2 (6 bases). With 10 bases removed from V and 0 bases from J, the gap between germline ends came to 10 bases. CDR1 is LNHDA and CDR2 is SQIVND in the germline V gene (reference sequence). The CDR3 has 12 amino acids. In DNA form, the CDR3 reads TGTGCCACATCGGGAGCCTCCTACGAGCAGTACTTC. Protein product: CATSGASYEQYF.

There are a few counts of this clone. The chain links TRBV29-1 to TRBJ2-5, with TRBD1 as a possible D gene (6 bases). Germline loops: CDR1 SQVTM, CDR2 ANQGSEA. Trimming pared 6 bases from V and 5 bases from J, leaving 13 bases between. CDR3 length: 12 residues. The CDR3 region is CSVLRGIETQYF. CDR3 coding DNA: TGCAGCGTGCTAAGGGGGATCGAGACCCAGTACTTC.

The chain carries TRBV7-2 and TRBJ2-5; 7 bases are shared with TRBD2. V lost 6 bases, J lost 0 bases, and 7 bases stayed unmatched. Per germline, CDR1 SGHTA and CDR2 FQGNSA. The CDR3 totals 15 residues. The DNA for the CDR3 is TGTGCCAGCAGACTAGAACTAGCGCACCAAGAGACCCAGTACTTC. This gives the protein CASRLELAHQETQYF.

The chain links TRBV5-6 to TRBJ2-4; D is unresolved. This CDR3 has 15 amino acids. Germline V gene data show CDR1 as SGHDT and CDR2 as YYEEEE. Trimming left V 2 bases short and J 0 bases short, with 9 bases between. This CDR3 reads CASSLGQVAKNIQYF. For the CDR3, the DNA is TGTGCCAGCAGCTTAGGTCAGGTAGCCAAAAACATTCAGTACTTC.

This sequence joins TRBV9 and TRBJ1-2; the D gene is possibly TRBD1 (5 bases). The CDR3 has 15 residues. Germline assignment: CDR1 SGDLS and CDR2 YYNGEE. Deletions cut 4 bases from V and 5 bases from J, with 18 bases between. The CDR3 protein is CASSLTGQEGYGYTF. In DNA form, the CDR3 reads TGTGCCAGCAGCCTCACTGGGCAGGAGGGGTATGGCTACACCTTC.

The gene calls are TRBV9 and TRBJ2-3; 7 bases align to TRBD2. V shed 0 bases, J shed 4 bases, and the junction held 2 bases outside the gene matches. The CDR3 covers 14 residues. Germline V gene sequence: CDR1 SGDLS, CDR2 YYNGEE. The CDR3, as DNA: TGTGCCAGCAGCGTAGTGGGGGGGTCAGATACGCAGTATTTT. Its protein is CASSVVGGSDTQYF.

This sequence joins TRBV18 and TRBJ1-1; 7 bases are a match to TRBD1. The CDR3 contains 13 residues. J lost 5 bases, V lost 3 bases, and 3 bases had no gene match. Germline values: CDR1 KGHSH, CDR2 LQKENI. This CDR3 is CASSPTGWTEAFF. CDR3 coding DNA: TGTGCCAGCTCACCGACAGGGTGGACTGAAGCTTTCTTT.

The chain couples TRBV4-1 to TRBJ2-7, with 8 bases that match TRBD1. This CDR3 is built from 14 residues. Trimming cost V 1 base and J 4 bases; bases outside gene matches: 3. Germline CDR1 and CDR2: MGHRA and YSYEKL. The CDR3 bases are TGCGCCAGCAGCCAAGGACAGGGGTTTTACGAGCAGTACTTC. Translation: CASSQGQGFYEQYF.

The chain combines TRBV27 with TRBJ1-4; TRBD1 aligns across 9 bases. CDR3 length equals 14 residues. The germline CDR1 and CDR2 sequences are MNHEY and SMNVEV (reference sequence). V lost 5 bases, J lost 7 bases, and 5 bases stayed unmatched. The CDR3 loop is CASSQGTGREKLFF. DNA of the CDR3: TGTGCCAGCAGTCAAGGGACAGGGCGTGAAAAACTGTTTTTT.